A single sample gave rise to the 2 T cell receptor beta chains below, sequenced in a study of T cell responses to AZD1222 COVID-19 vaccine. Method: immunoSEQ multiplex PCR; TCRdb's copy keeps in-frame clones and lacks some. The data show 70,000 to 95,000 clones, approximately 90% seen once. Sequenced material: peripheral blood, taken 28 days after the second AZD1222 dose. The receptors were sampled from an adult who received the AZD1222 COVID-19 vaccine.

The chain joins TRBV12-2 to TRBJ1-1. TRBV12-2 is annotated as a pseudogene. CDR3 length: 12 amino acids. DNA of the CDR3: TGTGCAGACCTATGTTGGTGCACTGAAGCTTTCTTT. Amino acids: CADLCWCTEAFF.

The CDR3 sequence: CASSSLAGVSYEQYF. In DNA form, the CDR3 reads TGTGCCAGCAGCTCACTAGCGGGGGTTTCCTACGAGCAGTACTTC. The chain carries TRBV11-2 and TRBJ2-7; 11 nucleotides align to TRBD2. With V trimmed by 4 bases and J by 1 base, 3 bases remained unmatched. Germline V gives CDR1 SGHAT, CDR2 FQNNGV. CDR3 length: 15 amino acids.